This T cell receptor (beta chain) came from a study of regulatory T cells in long-lasting Graves disease. As to time point: newly diagnosed GD, antithyroid drugs for less than 3 months. There was RNA extracted from PBMCs, and the TCR library was made from it. Relying on iRepertoire HTBI primers and Arm-PCR of CDR3 regions, the team built TCR beta libraries. TCRdb independently ran MiXCR on the multiplex PCR reads; one entry per CDR3 protein. This table has about 470,000 distinct CDR3 sequences, 14% to 15% appearing once. This clonotype has ten or more counts. The CDR3 is made up of 17 amino acids. The germline V gene encodes CDR1 KGHDR and CDR2 SFDVKD. The junction had 12 bases not matched to a gene; V was cut back by 0 bases and J by 7 bases. These data also featured in a second study, about T cells in Graves' hyperthyroidism and ophthalmopathy.

This clonotype originated in a woman aged 30 to 39 with Graves disease. This sequence joins TRBV24-1 and TRBJ1-1; the match to TRBD1 covers 8 bases. This material consisted of peripheral blood mononuclear cells (PBMCs), taken at new diagnosis, from a patient treated with antithyroid drugs. In DNA form, the CDR3 reads TGTGCCACCAGTGATTTGTCAAATACAGGGGGATGGAGTGAAGCTTTCTTT. The encoded protein is CATSDLSNTGGWSEAFF.